This TCR beta chain was recovered during a study of molecular identifiers for immune sequencing clone quantification. In the study overall: Sequencing covered four of five parts into which replicate RNA from about 20,000 or 100,000 naive CD8 cells was split.

Study-level results: Clones with over 20 RNA copies captured over 98% of effector molecules but under 1% of naive ones.

Using its own MiXCR run on the PCR reads, TCRdb lists one record per CDR3 protein. The sample gives tens of thousands of distinct CDR3 sequences, approximately 17% of which show up once; 6.5% to 9% is in the top ten. Details on this clonotype: What it binds is unknown.

Trimming took 4 bases from V and 4 from J, leaving 19 bases between them. The CDR3 consists of 16 residues. CDR1 and CDR2 from the germline V gene are LGHDT and YNNKEL (reference sequence). V usage is TRBV3-1 and J usage is TRBJ1-2; perhaps TRBD1 as D (6 bases). The sequencing sample was made of naive CD8+ T cells from blood, with Jurkat cell RNA spiked in. Sample subset: FACS-sorted CD8+CD4-CCR7+CD45RA+ naive T cells. This sequence was found in a human donor in good health. Some libraries in this study had Jurkat cell RNA spiked in. The CDR3 spells CASSPGAGSATYGYTF. The CDR3 region has the DNA TGTGCCAGCAGCCCGGGGGCGGGGTCCGCTACCTATGGCTACACCTTC.